This T cell receptor (beta chain) is drawn from a study of Graves' ophthalmopathy and Graves' hyperthyroidism. Overall study: Peripheral blood was gathered at first diagnosis, ahead of any treatment whatsoever. General study findings and limits: Predictions made by the model for ophthalmopathy progression reached roughly 70% sensitivity and 72% to 85% specificity. In blood, most expanded thyroid clonotypes above 0.001 frequency were also detected. From stable hyperthyroidism, ophthalmopathy was separated by a 13-signature model with 85% to 90% sensitivity and over 70% specificity.

Worth noting for this clonotype: Its specificity is unknown.

This CDR3 region has 14 residues. Trimming took 6 bases from V and 7 from J; bases not matched to a gene: 6. Germline CDR1 and CDR2: SGHTA and FQGNSA. Using RNA transcripts, the TCR beta CDR3 regions were amplified. HTBI primers were employed in first-round RT-PCR, then a second-round multiplex PCR followed. MiXCR was run by TCRdb on the multiplex PCR reads, yielding one entry per CDR3 protein. The sample has 360,000 or so distinct CDR3 sequences; roughly 18% are singletons. What was sequenced was peripheral blood. This rearrangement joins TRBV7-2 to TRBJ1-6, with TRBD1 matching 7 bases. This receptor was identified in a woman under 30 with Graves' ophthalmopathy. DNA of the CDR3: TGTGCCAGCAGAAACAGGGGAGGCAATTCACCCCTCCACTTT. Translated, it gives CASRNRGGNSPLHF.